The 16 T cell receptor gamma chains listed next were all sequenced from one sample in a study of γδ T cells in repeated Plasmodium falciparum infection. Flow sorting of PBMC yielded separate Vgamma9/Vdelta2+ and Vdelta2-negative gammadelta T cell populations for bulk repertoire analysis. TCRdb made new clone calls on the multiplex PCR reads using CATT. Seen here are 25,000 to 30,000 gamma-chain clones, around 3% observed once, and the top ten hold 30% to 35%. Sequenced material: gamma-delta T cells from blood. All receptors derive from a pool of human donors (malaria-infected and uninfected, not separated).

This clone showed up just a few times. TCRdb's listed protein matches a much larger clone and diverges from this DNA's translation at residue 6, likely through a read error; the protein shown comes from the DNA. The rearrangement joins TRGV9 to TRGJP. TCRdb leaves out the J gene; it was filled in here by matching the DNA to germline. V was pared by 2 bases and J by 6 bases, with 10 bases of the junction left unmatched. CDR3 length: 18 residues. Germline V lookup: CDR1 GITISATS, CDR2 ISYDGTV (reference sequence). The CDR3 bases are TGTGCCTTGTGGGAGGCGCTGACGAGAGAGTTGGGCAAAAAAATCAAGGTATTT. Its translation: CALWEALTRELGKKIKVF.

For this clone: A far larger clone is just one base off, so this is likely a read error. Within the sample, other DNA sequences also encode this same CDR3. The J segment was not called; the V segment is TRGV2. CDR3 length equals 15 residues. In germline, CDR1 is EGSNGY, CDR2 YDSYNSKV. Written as DNA, the CDR3 is TGTGCCACCTGGGACGGGCCGCGCCATTATTATAAAAAACTCTTT. Encoded protein: CATWDGPRHYYKKLF.

On this clone: This DNA's translation differs at residue 9 from TCRdb's protein, which comes from a much larger clone; a read error is likely, and the protein shown is translated from the DNA. This chain joins TRGV4 and TRGJ1 or TRGJ2. The J gene was missing in TCRdb and was found by matching the end of the DNA to germline. The CDR3 totals 13 residues. Germline CDR1 and CDR2: EGSTGY and YDSYTSSV. CDR3 protein: CATWDDLYDKKLF. CDR3 nucleotide sequence: TGTGCCACCTGGGATGATCTTTATGATAAGAAACTCTTT.

As to this clone: The protein TCRdb gives is from a much larger clone and does not agree with this DNA's translation at residue 3, likely a read error; the protein shown here comes from the DNA. The V gene is TRGV9, the J gene TRGJ1 or TRGJ2. The J gene is absent in TCRdb and was assigned here via DNA matching to germline. The CDR3 covers 15 residues. Germline CDR1 is GITISATS and CDR2 is ISYDGTV (reference sequence). This CDR3 is CAMWESPEVYYKKLF. CDR3 DNA sequence: TGTGCCATGTGGGAGTCCCCGGAGGTTTATTATAAGAAACTCTTT.

This clone was detected a few times. A far larger clone is only one base removed, so a read error is likely. The V gene call is TRGV9, and the J gene call is absent. The V gene's germline CDR1 is GITISATS and CDR2 ISYDGTV (reference sequence). The CDR3 loop spans 11 amino acids. CDR3 bases: TGTGCCTTGTGGGAGGCCAATAAGAAGCTCTTT. Protein product: CALWEANKKLF.

About this clone: TCRdb assigns this DNA the protein of a much larger clone, which departs from its translation at residue 8; this likely reflects a read error, and the protein shown comes from translating the DNA. This chain joins TRGV9 and TRGJ1 or TRGJ2. TCRdb records no J gene; here it was assigned by comparing the DNA to germline. Losses at the gene ends were 3 bases for V and 0 bases for J; bases not matched to a gene: 14. The CDR3 sequence is 17 residues long. In germline, CDR1 is GITISATS, CDR2 ISYDGTV (reference sequence). For the CDR3, the DNA is TGTGCCTTGTGGGAGCCAACAATCCCCTGGAATTATTATAAGAAACTCTTT. It specifies CALWEPTIPWNYYKKLF.

At least ten counts were recorded for this clone. With a far larger clone one base away, a read error is the likely cause. This sample includes further DNA sequences coding for the same CDR3. The chain uses TRGV9 and TRGJP. The J gene, not given by TCRdb, was assigned here from a germline match of the nucleotide sequence. This CDR3 has 17 residues. Germline lookup yields CDR1 GITISATS and CDR2 ISYDGTV (reference sequence). The CDR3 here is CALWEDSQELGKKIKVF. The CDR3 DNA is TGTGCCTTGTGGGAGGACTCGCAAGAGTTGGGCAAGAAAATCAAGGTATTT.

On this clone itself: The protein held in TCRdb is that of a much larger clone and does not match this DNA's translation at residue 5, likely because of a read error; the protein shown is translated from the DNA. The rearrangement uses TRGV9 and TRGJ1 or TRGJ2. TCRdb leaves out the J gene; it was filled in here by matching the DNA to germline. V shed 6 bases and J 2 bases; nucleotides not matched to a gene: 10. Per the germline V gene, CDR1 is GITISATS and CDR2 is ISYDGTV (reference sequence). The CDR3 has 14 residues. This CDR3 reads CALWKARDYYKKLF. The CDR3 DNA sequence: TGTGCCTTGTGGAAGGCAAGAGATTATTATAAGAAACTCTTT.

This clone was recorded many times. A far larger clone is off by one base, so a read error is likely. The sample has other DNA sequences that encode this CDR3 too. This chain uses TRGV9 with TRGJ1 or TRGJ2. The J gene comes from matching the DNA to germline here; TCRdb lacks it. This CDR3 has 17 amino acids. CDR1 and CDR2 from the germline V gene are GITISATS and ISYDGTV (reference sequence). CDR3 DNA sequence: TGTGCCTTGTGTCTCCACAACCGACAACCGAATTATTACAAGAAACTCTTT. This codes for CALCLHNRQPNYYKKLF.

As to this clone: TCRdb assigns this DNA the protein of a much larger clone, which departs from its translation at residue 3; this likely reflects a read error, and the protein shown comes from translating the DNA. V and J are TRGV9 and TRGJ1 or TRGJ2. Assignment of the J gene here rests on matching the DNA to germline, because TCRdb gives none. The germline V gene has CDR1 GITISATS and CDR2 ISYDGTV (reference sequence). This CDR3 has 18 amino acids. CDR3 bases: TGTGCCTCGTGGGAGGTGCCCCTCCCTCACCGGAATTATTATAAGAAACTCTTT. This gives the protein CASWEVPLPHRNYYKKLF.

In the case of this clone: The protein recorded in TCRdb matches a much larger clone and deviates from this DNA's translation at residue 10, suggesting a read error; the protein here is obtained by translating the DNA. The gene calls are TRGV3 and TRGJ1 or TRGJ2. The CDR3 runs to 14 residues. The germline CDR1 and CDR2 sequences are VTNTFY and YDVSTARD (reference sequence). The CDR3 nucleotides read TGTGCCACCTGGGACAGGAATCTTTATTGTAAGAAACTCTTT. Encoded protein: CATWDRNLYCKKLF.

This clone occurred a few times. This DNA's translation and the protein TCRdb lists, from a much larger clone, do not match at residue 9, likely due to a read error; the protein shown is translated from the DNA. In the same sample, other DNA sequences code for this CDR3. V gene TRGV4 combines with J gene TRGJ1 or TRGJ2. TCRdb carries no J gene annotation; the J gene was assigned here by matching the DNA with germline. The CDR3 has 14 amino acids. CDR1 EGSTGY and CDR2 YDSYTSSV come from the germline V gene. The V gene end was trimmed by 0 bases and the J gene end by 6 bases; junction bases not matched to a gene: 8. CDR3 in DNA: TGTGCCACCTGGGATGGGCCTCGTAGTTATAAGAAACTCTTT. Encoded protein: CATWDGPRSYKKLF.

This clone was observed at least ten times. The protein TCRdb lists belongs to a much larger clone and differs from this DNA's translation at residue 8, which points to a read error; the protein shown is made from the DNA. This chain connects TRGV3 to TRGJ1 or TRGJ2. V trimming: 1 base; J trimming: 3 bases; junction bases outside the gene matches: 6. CDR1 VTNTFY and CDR2 YDVSTARD come from the germline V gene (reference sequence). This CDR3 has 14 residues. The CDR3 coding sequence is TGTGCCACCTGGGACAGACAGAGTTATTATAAGAAACTCTTT. Its protein is CATWDRQSYYKKLF.

This clone was seen repeatedly, ten times or more. The protein in TCRdb stems from a much larger clone and differs at residue 15 from this DNA's translation, likely a read error; here the protein is translated from the DNA. No J gene was assigned, while the V gene was called as TRGV9. CDR1 GITISATS and CDR2 ISYDGTV come from the germline V gene (reference sequence). The CDR3 is 17 residues long. DNA of the CDR3: TGTGCCTTGTGGGAGAAGGGGCAAGAGTTGGGCAAAAAAATCGAGGTATTT. Its translation is CALWEKGQELGKKIEVF.

The table lists this clone with a few counts. A single base is all that separates this from a far larger clone, so a read error is likely. This sample includes further DNA sequences coding for the same CDR3. The chain carries TRGV9 and TRGJ1 or TRGJ2. TCRdb does not report a J gene; here it was assigned by matching the DNA to germline references. The CDR3 sequence is 14 residues long. The germline V gene encodes CDR1 GITISATS and CDR2 ISYDGTV (reference sequence). CDR3: CALWEAASYYKKLF. DNA of the CDR3: TGTGCCCTGTGGGAGGCGGCCTCATATTATAAGAAACTCTTT.

This clone has more than one count but fewer than ten. It is likely a read error: a sequence one base away is far more abundant. Other DNA sequences in this sample translate to the same CDR3. The rearrangement joins TRGV9 to TRGJP. The J gene, absent from TCRdb, was called here by matching the DNA to germline. This CDR3 region has 18 residues. The germline V gene encodes CDR1 GITISATS and CDR2 ISYDGTV (reference sequence). CDR3 region: CALWEDLTQELGKKIKVF. In nucleotides, the CDR3 is TGTGCCTTATGGGAGGATCTTACCCAAGAGTTGGGCAAAAAAATCAAGGTATTT.